The T cell receptor beta chain under discussion was sequenced for a study of blood T cell repertoires in COVID-19. At the level of the study: Donors in the United States, Italy and Spain gave samples during acute or convalescent COVID-19.

This CDR3 is built from 15 residues. V trimming: 3 bases; J trimming: 5 bases; junction bases outside the gene matches: 2. Per germline, CDR1 MNHNY and CDR2 SVGAGI (reference sequence). Authors' methods: Amplification of reference gene primers was used by the study to estimate nucleated cell counts. Clones were read by immunoSEQ multiplex PCR, and TCRdb kept only the in-frame ones, dropping some. The V and J calls and clone size come from that table; D and trimming were worked out from the DNA. The sample includes about 52,000 clones, under 90% of them seen just once. The clonotype originates from an elderly man with active or convalescent COVID-19. The sample taken for sequencing was peripheral blood. The chain is built from TRBV6-6 and TRBJ1-6; the match to TRBD1 covers 9 bases. The CDR3 reads CASSYRTGDNSPLHF. The CDR3 DNA is TGTGCCAGCAGTTATAGGACAGGGGATAATTCACCCCTCCACTTT.